This T cell receptor beta chain was sequenced for a study of long-term antiretroviral therapy in people with HIV. Study details: There is a gap of about a decade between the earliest samples and the later 2015 immediate-ART recommendation.

Investigators performed immunoSEQ version v3.0 at survey level. Profiled with immunoSEQ multiplex PCR; TCRdb holds only in-frame clones, not every one. The sample includes under 35,000 clones, approximately 93% of them seen just once. Sequenced here: unsorted PBMCs, sampled 5 to 5.5 years after starting antiretroviral therapy. The TCR comes from a woman between 45 and 65 years old with HIV.

The CDR3: CASSLGPPGQGYQETQYF. DNA for the CDR3: TGTGCCAGCAGCTTAGGGCCCCCGGGACAGGGGTACCAAGAGACCCAGTACTTC. The chain employs TRBV7-9 and TRBJ2-5; TRBD1 matches 10 bases. Germline CDR1 reads SEHNR; CDR2 reads FQNEAQ (reference sequence). V trimming: 1 base; J trimming: 0 bases; junction bases outside the gene matches: 8. CDR3 length equals 18 residues. The full variable domain, with the rest looked up from reference TRBV7-9 and TRBJ2-5, is DTGVSQNPRHKITKRGQNVTFRCDPISEHNRLYWYRQTLGQGPEFLTYFQNEAQLEKSRLLSDRFSAERPKGSFSTLEIQRTEQGDSAMYLCASSLGPPGQGYQETQYFGPGTRLLVL.